The clone carrying this T cell receptor (beta chain) has just a few counts. The antigen remains unidentified. This entry is derived from a study of blood T cells in healthy people across ages. V shed 5 bases, J shed 3 bases, and the junction held 5 bases outside the gene matches. The length of the CDR3 is 14 residues. PCR was performed a second time for about 6 to 12 cycles using a sample-barcoded 5' primer and a J-beta primer mix. Every sample gave at least 2.5 million paired-end reads containing CDR3. In TCRdb, the 5' RACE reads were re-called with MiXCR into one record per CDR3 protein. Altogether more than 700,000 distinct CDR3 sequences are present, around half being singletons, with the ten largest covering 40% to 50%. General study points: Diversity of TCR beta per million T cells declined in a roughly linear way with age. PBMCs left unsorted prevented a conclusive naive versus antigen-experienced comparison. It was held that diversity estimates obtained from one million T cells represented underestimates.

The V and J genes are TRBV12-3 or TRBV12-4 and TRBJ2-7, with 9 bases identical to TRBD2. The sequence derives from an elderly man in good health. Sequenced input: blood. The CDR3 nucleotides are TGTGCCAGCAGTCGAGCGGGAGGAGGCTACGAGCAGTACTTC. Its translation is CASSRAGGGYEQYF.